The 4 T cell receptor beta chains in this list originate from one sample, sequenced in a study of patients and donors after allogeneic stem cell transplantation. TCRdb ran MiXCR on the RT-PCR reads and lists one entry per CDR3 protein. The data show tens of thousands of distinct CDR3 sequences, with 40% to 60% seen just once and approximately 60% held by the top ten. The sequencing input was blood, either unsorted or a sorted T cell fraction (not recorded which). All receptors derive from a human donor who was either an allogeneic HSCT recipient or a stem cell or donor lymphocyte infusion donor (not recorded which). It is not recorded whose cells these are; they may come from a transplant donor.

The genes are TRBV12-3 or TRBV12-4 and TRBJ1-1; D gene unclear. Trimming took off 10 bases at V and 1 base at J, with 10 bases between the two ends. The CDR3 is 12 residues long. The CDR3 DNA follows: TGTGCCACCGGGCGGGGGAACACTGAAGCTTTCTTT. Translating it yields CATGRGNTEAFF.

There are a few counts of this clonotype. The chain is built from TRBV20-1 and TRBJ1-6, with TRBD1 matching 8 bases. The CDR3 runs 17 residues. The V segment lost 0 bases and the J segment 2 bases; nucleotides outside the gene matches: 6. CDR1 is DFQATT, CDR2 SNEGSKA, per germline (reference sequence). The CDR3: CSARDIQGATYNSPLHF. As DNA, the CDR3 is TGCAGTGCTAGAGATATCCAGGGGGCAACCTATAATTCACCCCTCCACTTT.

This clonotype was observed a single time. V gene TRBV6-6 combines with J gene TRBJ2-5, with D maybe TRBD2 (5 bases). This CDR3 contains 16 residues. V was pared by 2 bases and J by 1 base, with 14 bases between. Germline V gives CDR1 MNHNY, CDR2 SVGAGI (reference sequence). In DNA, the CDR3 is TGTGCCAGCAGTTACGTCGGGCTAGCAGGCCAAGAGACCCAGTACTTC. The encoded protein is CASSYVGLAGQETQYF.

V usage is TRBV28 and J usage is TRBJ2-7; possible D gene TRBD1, 6 bases. Germline V gene data show CDR1 as MDHEN and CDR2 as SYDVKM. Trimming removed 2 bases from V and 0 bases from J, with 8 bases in between. CDR3 length: 14 amino acids. In DNA, the CDR3 is TGTGCCAGCAGTTTAACGGACAGCTCCTACGAGCAGTACTTC. Protein product: CASSLTDSSYEQYF.